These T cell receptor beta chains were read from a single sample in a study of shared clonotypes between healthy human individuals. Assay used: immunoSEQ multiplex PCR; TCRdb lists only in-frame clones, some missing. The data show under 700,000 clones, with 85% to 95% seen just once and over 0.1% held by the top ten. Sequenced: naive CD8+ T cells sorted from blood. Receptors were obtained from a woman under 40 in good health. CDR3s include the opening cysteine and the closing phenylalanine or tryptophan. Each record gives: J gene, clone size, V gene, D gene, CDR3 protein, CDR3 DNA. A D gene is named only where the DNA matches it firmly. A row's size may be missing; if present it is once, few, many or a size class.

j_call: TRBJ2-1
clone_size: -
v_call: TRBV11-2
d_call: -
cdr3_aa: CASSLVPGASSYNEQFF
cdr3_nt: TGTGCCAGCAGCTTAGTACCGGGGGCAAGCTCCTACAATGAGCAGTTCTTC

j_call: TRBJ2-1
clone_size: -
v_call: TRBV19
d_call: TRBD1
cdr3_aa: CASSIEQGGYNEQFF
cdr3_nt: TGTGCCAGTAGTATTGAACAGGGGGGATACAATGAGCAGTTCTTC

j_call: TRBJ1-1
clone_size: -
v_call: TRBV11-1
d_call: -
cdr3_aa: CASSPSPGNTEAFF
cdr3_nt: TGTGCCAGCAGCCCATCGCCGGGGAACACTGAAGCTTTCTTT

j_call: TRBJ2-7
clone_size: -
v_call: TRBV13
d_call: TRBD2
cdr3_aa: CASSPTGTSGNEQYF
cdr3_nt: TGTGCCAGCAGCCCAACCGGGACTAGCGGGAACGAGCAGTACTTC

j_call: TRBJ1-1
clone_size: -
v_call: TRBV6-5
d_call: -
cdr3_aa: CASRGEQDAFF
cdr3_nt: TGTGCCAGCAGGGGGGAACAGGATGCTTTCTTT

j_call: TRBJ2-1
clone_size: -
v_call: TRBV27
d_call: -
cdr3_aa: CASRPGTHGQNNEQFF
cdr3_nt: TGTGCCAGCAGACCCGGGACTCATGGCCAAAACAATGAGCAGTTCTTC

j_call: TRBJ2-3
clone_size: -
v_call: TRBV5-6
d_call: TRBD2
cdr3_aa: CASSLALLAGDTQYF
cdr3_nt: TGTGCCAGCAGCTTGGCCTTGCTAGCGGGAGATACGCAGTATTTT

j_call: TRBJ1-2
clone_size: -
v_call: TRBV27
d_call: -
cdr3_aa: CASSFLGDYGYTF
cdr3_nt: TGTGCCAGCAGTTTTTTAGGGGACTATGGCTACACCTTC

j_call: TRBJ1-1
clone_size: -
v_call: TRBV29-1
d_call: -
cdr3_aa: CSVENFRNTEAFF
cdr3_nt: TGCAGCGTTGAAAATTTTAGAAACACTGAAGCTTTCTTT

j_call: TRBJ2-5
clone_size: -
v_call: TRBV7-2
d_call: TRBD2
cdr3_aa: CASTLGSGRGETQYF
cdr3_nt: TGTGCCAGCACCCTCGGAAGCGGGAGGGGTGAGACCCAGTACTTC

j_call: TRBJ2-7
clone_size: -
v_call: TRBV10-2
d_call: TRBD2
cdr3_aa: CASGTIAGGPFEQYF
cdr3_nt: TGCGCCAGCGGGACAATAGCGGGAGGGCCGTTCGAGCAGTACTTC

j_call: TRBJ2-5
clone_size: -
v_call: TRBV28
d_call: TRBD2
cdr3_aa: CASRGDGLAEFQETQYF
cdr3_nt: TGTGCCAGCAGAGGGGATGGACTAGCGGAGTTCCAAGAGACCCAGTACTTC

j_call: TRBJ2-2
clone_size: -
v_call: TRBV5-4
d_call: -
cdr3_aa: CASSLVPTGELFF
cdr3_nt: TGTGCCAGCAGCTTGGTACCAACCGGGGAGCTGTTTTTT

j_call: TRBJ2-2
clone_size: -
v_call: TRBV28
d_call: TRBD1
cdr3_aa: CASSFHRGPNTGELFF
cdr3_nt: TGTGCCAGCAGTTTCCACAGGGGGCCGAACACCGGGGAGCTGTTTTTT

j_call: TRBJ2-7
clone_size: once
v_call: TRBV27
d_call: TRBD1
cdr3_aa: CASSLHSGGYEQYF
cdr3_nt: TGTGCCAGCAGTTTACATTCAGGGGGTTACGAGCAGTACTTC

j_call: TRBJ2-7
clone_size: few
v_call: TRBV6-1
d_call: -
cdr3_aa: CASSERPVYEQYF
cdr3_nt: TGTGCCAGCAGTGAACGTCCGGTCTACGAGCAGTACTTC

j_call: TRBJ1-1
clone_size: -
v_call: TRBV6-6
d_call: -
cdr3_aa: CASSYRDHPEAFF
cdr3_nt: TGTGCCAGCAGTTACAGGGATCACCCTGAAGCTTTCTTT

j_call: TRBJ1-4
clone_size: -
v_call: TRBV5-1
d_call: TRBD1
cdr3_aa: CASSWTGGSGEKLFF
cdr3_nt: TGCGCCAGCAGCTGGACAGGGGGCTCGGGAGAAAAACTGTTTTTT

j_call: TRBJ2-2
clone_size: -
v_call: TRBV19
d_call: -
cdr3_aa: CASSSFTGELFF
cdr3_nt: TGTGCCAGTAGTTCGTTTACCGGGGAGCTGTTTTTT

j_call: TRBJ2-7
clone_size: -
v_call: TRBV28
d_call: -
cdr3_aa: CASSLGSYEQYF
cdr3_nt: TGTGCCAGCAGTTTAGGCAGCTACGAGCAGTACTTC

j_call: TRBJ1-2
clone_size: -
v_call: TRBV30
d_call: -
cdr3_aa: CAWSSIGTTYGYTF
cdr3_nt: TGTGCCTGGAGCTCTATAGGGACAACCTATGGCTACACCTTC

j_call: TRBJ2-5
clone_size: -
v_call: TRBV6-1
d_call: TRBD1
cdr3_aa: CASSGRTGLETQYF
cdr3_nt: TGTGCCAGCAGTGGCCGGACAGGGCTAGAGACCCAGTACTTC

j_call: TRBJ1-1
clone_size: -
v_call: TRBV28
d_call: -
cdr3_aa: CASSFNRDSTEAFF
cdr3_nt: TGTGCCAGCAGTTTCAACAGGGATTCTACTGAAGCTTTCTTT

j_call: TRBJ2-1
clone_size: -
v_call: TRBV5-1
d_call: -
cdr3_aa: CASSKGVRDNYNEQFF
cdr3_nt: TGCGCCAGCAGTAAAGGGGTCCGGGACAATTACAATGAGCAGTTCTTC

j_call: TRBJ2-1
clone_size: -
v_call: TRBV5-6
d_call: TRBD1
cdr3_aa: CASSPDRANYNEQFF
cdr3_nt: TGTGCCAGCAGCCCGGACAGGGCGAACTACAATGAGCAGTTCTTC

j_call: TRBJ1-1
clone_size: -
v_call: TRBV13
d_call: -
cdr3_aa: CASSPMTENTEAFF
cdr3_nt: TGTGCCAGCAGCCCAATGACAGAGAACACTGAAGCTTTCTTT

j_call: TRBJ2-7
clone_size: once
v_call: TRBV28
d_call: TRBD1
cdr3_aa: CASSSQPGQATYEQYF
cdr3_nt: TGTGCCAGCAGTTCACAACCCGGACAGGCCACCTACGAGCAGTACTTC

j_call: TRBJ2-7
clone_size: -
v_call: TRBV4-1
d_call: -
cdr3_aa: CASSQVIPGYEQYF
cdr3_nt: TGCGCCAGCAGCCAAGTAATACCTGGCTACGAGCAGTACTTC

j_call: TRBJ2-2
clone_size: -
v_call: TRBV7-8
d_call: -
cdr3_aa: CASSPPGAGTGELFF
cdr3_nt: TGTGCCAGCAGCCCCCCAGGGGCGGGCACCGGGGAGCTGTTTTTT

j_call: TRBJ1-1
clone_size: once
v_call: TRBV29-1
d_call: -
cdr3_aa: CSPCQIQRMNTEAFF
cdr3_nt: TGCAGCCCCTGTCAAATCCAGCGGATGAACACTGAAGCTTTCTTT

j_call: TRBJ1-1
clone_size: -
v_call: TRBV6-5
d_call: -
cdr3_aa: CASSYSGEGNTEAFF
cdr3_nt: TGTGCCAGCAGTTACTCAGGGGAGGGGAACACTGAAGCTTTCTTT

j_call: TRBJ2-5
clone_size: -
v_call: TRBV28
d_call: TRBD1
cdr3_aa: CASRWGQGARPGQYF
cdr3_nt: TGTGCCAGCAGGTGGGGACAGGGGGCTCGTCCAGGGCAGTACTTC

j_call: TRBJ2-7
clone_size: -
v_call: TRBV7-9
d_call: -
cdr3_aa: CASSPGGRYEQYF
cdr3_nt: TGTGCCAGCAGCCCCGGTGGGAGGTACGAGCAGTACTTC

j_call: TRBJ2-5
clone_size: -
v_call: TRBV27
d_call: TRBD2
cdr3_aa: CASSLTSGLQETQYF
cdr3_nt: TGTGCCAGCAGTTTGACTAGCGGGCTCCAAGAGACCCAGTACTTC

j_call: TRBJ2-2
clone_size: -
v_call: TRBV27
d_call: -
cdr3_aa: CASSALVQTGELFF
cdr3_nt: TGTGCCAGCAGTGCCCTCGTGCAAACCGGGGAGCTGTTTTTT

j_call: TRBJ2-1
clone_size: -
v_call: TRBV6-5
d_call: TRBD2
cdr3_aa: CASSYFLAGGHNEQFF
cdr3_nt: TGTGCCAGCAGTTATTTCCTAGCGGGAGGTCACAATGAGCAGTTCTTC

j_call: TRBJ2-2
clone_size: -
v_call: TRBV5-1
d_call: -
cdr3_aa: CASSLSGRVGELFF
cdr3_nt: TGCGCCAGCAGTTTATCGGGTCGGGTCGGGGAGCTGTTTTTT

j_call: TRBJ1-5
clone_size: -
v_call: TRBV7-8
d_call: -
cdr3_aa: CASSREGGDQPQHF
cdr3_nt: TGTGCCAGCAGCCGAGAGGGAGGAGATCAGCCCCAGCATTTT

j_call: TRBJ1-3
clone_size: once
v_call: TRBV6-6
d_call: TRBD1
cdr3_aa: CASSYLDRGLDTIYF
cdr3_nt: TGTGCCAGCAGTTACCTGGACAGGGGGTTAGACACCATATATTTT

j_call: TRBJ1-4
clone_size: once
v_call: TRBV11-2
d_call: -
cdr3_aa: CASSLAWSQNEKLFF
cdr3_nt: TGTGCCAGCAGCTTAGCCTGGTCCCAGAATGAAAAACTGTTTTTT

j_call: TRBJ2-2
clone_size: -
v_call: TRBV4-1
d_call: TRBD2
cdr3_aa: CASSLTGGAGELFF
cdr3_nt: TGCGCCAGCAGCTTAACTGGGGGGGCCGGGGAGCTGTTTTTT

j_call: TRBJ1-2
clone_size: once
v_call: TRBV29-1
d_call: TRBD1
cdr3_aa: CSAGSMTGGKGYTF
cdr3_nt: TGCAGCGCAGGATCCATGACAGGGGGAAAAGGCTACACCTTC

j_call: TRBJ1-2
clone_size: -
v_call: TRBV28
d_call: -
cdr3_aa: CASSHRNYGYTF
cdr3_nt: TGTGCCAGCAGTCACAGAAACTATGGCTACACCTTC

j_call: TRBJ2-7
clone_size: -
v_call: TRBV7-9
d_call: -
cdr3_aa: CASSLGGGSSYEQYF
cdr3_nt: TGTGCCAGCAGCTTAGGAGGCGGAAGCTCCTACGAGCAGTACTTC

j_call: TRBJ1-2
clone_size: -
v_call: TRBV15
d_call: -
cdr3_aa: CATSREGPTNYGYTF
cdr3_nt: TGTGCCACCAGCAGAGAGGGACCTACTAACTATGGCTACACCTTC